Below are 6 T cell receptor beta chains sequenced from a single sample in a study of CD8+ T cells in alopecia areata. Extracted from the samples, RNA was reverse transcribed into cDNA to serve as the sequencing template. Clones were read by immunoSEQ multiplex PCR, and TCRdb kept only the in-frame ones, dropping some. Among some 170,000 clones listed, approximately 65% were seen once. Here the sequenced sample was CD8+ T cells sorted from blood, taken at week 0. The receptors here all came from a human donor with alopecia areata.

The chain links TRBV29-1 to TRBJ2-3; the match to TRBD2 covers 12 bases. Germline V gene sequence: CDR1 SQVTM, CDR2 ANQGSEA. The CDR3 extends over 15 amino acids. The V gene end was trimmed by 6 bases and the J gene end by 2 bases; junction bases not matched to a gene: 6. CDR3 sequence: CSVELAGGLTDTQYF. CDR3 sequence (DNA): TGCAGCGTAGAACTAGCGGGGGGCCTCACAGATACGCAGTATTTT.

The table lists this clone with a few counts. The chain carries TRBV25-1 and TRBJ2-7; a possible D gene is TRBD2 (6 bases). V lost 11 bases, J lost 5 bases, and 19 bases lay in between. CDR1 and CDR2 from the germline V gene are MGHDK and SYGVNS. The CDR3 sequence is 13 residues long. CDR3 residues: CAAGLPVPDEQYF. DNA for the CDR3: TGTGCCGCCGGACTACCAGTGCCGGACGAGCAGTACTTC.

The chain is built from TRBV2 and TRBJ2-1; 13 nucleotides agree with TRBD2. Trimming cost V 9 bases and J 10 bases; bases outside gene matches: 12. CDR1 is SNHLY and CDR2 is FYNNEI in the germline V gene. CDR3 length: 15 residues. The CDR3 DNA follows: TGTGCCAGAGCGGGTGGACTAGCGGGGGTTGTAGAGCAGTTCTTC. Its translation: CARAGGLAGVVEQFF.

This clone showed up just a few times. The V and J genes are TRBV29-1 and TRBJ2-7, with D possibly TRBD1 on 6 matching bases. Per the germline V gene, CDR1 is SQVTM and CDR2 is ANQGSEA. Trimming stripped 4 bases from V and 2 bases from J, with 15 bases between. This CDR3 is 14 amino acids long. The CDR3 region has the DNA TGCAGCGTTGTGGCAGGGGAACGCGCCTACGAGCAGTACTTC. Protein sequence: CSVVAGERAYEQYF.

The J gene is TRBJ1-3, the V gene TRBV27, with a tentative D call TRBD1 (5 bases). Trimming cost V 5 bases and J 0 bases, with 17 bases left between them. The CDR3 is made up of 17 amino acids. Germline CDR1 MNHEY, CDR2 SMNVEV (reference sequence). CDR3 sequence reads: CASSPGADTLSGNTIYF. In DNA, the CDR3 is TGTGCCAGCAGTCCTGGGGCAGACACACTCTCTGGAAACACCATATATTTT.

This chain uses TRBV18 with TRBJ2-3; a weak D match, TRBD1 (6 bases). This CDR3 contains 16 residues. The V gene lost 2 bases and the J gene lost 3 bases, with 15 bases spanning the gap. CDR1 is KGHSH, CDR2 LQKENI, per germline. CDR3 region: CASSPSQGWGTDTQYF. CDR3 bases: TGTGCCAGCTCACCATCGCAGGGGTGGGGAACAGATACGCAGTATTTT.